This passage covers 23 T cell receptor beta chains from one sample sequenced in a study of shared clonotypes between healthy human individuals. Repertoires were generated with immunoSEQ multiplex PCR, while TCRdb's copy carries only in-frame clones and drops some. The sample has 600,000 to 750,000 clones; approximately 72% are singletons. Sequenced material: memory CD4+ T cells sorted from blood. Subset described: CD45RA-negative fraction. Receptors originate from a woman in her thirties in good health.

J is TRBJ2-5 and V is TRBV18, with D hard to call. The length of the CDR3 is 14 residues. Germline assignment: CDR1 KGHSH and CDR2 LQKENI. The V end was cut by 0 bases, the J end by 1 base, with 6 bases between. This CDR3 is CASSPPWVQETQYF. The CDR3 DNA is TGTGCCAGCTCACCACCGTGGGTCCAAGAGACCCAGTACTTC. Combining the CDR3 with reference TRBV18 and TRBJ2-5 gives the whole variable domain NAGVMQNPRHLVRRRGQEARLRCSPMKGHSHVYWYRQLPEEGLKFMVYLQKENIIDESGMPKERFSAEFPKEGPSILRIQQVVRGDSAAYFCASSPPWVQETQYFGPGTRLLVL.

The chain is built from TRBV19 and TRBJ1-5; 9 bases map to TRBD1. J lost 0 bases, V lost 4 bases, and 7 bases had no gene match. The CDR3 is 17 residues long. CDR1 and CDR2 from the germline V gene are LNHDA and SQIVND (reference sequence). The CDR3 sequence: CASSTTGTGYSNQPQHF. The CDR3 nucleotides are TGTGCCAGTAGTACTACCGGGACAGGGTATAGCAATCAGCCCCAGCATTTT.

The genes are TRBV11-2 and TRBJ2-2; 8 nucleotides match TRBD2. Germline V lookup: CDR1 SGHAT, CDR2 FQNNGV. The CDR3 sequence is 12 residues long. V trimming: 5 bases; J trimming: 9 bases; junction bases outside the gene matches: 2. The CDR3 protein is CASSLSGRELFF. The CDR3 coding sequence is TGTGCCAGCAGCCTTAGCGGGAGGGAGCTGTTTTTT.

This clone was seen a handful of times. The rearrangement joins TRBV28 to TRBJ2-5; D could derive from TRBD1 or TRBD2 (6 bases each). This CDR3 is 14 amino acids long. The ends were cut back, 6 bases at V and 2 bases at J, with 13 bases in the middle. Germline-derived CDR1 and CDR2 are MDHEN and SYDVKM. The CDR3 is CASRDGGRQETQYF. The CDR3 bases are TGTGCCAGCAGGGACGGGGGCAGGCAAGAGACCCAGTACTTC.

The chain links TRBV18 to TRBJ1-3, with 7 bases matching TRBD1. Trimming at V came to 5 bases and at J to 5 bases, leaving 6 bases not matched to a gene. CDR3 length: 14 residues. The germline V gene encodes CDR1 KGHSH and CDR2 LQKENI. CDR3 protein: CASSLPGQRNTIYF. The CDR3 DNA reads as TGTGCCAGCTCATTACCGGGACAGAGAAACACCATATATTTT.

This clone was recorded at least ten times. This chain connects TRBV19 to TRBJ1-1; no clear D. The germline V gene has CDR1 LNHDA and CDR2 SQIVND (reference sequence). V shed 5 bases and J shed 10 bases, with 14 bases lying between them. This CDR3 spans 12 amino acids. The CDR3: CASSGWTDGAFF. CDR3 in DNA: TGTGCCAGTAGTGGTTGGACTGATGGAGCTTTCTTT.

The CDR3 DNA follows: TGTGCCAGTAGAGATAGCGGGAGGCTTTACAATGAGCAGTTCTTC. This gives the protein CASRDSGRLYNEQFF. The chain uses TRBV19 and TRBJ2-1; 10 nucleotides align to TRBD2. From germline, CDR1 is LNHDA and CDR2 SQIVND (reference sequence). V shed 6 bases and J 4 bases; nucleotides not matched to a gene: 6. CDR3 length: 15 residues.

The CDR3 DNA is TGTGCCACTAGACAGGGGCTGAACACCGGGGAGCTGTTTTTT. The encoded protein is CATRQGLNTGELFF. The J gene is TRBJ2-2, the V gene TRBV19; 8 nucleotides line up with TRBD1. This CDR3 has 14 amino acids. Germline-derived CDR1 and CDR2 are LNHDA and SQIVND (reference sequence). The ends lost 10 bases at V and 1 base at J; junction bases unmatched: 5.

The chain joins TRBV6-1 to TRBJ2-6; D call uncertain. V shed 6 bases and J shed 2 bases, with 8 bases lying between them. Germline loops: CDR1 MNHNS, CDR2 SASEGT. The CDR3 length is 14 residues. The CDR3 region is CASSATAGANVLTF. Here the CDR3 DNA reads TGTGCCAGCAGCGCCACAGCTGGGGCCAACGTCCTGACTTTC.

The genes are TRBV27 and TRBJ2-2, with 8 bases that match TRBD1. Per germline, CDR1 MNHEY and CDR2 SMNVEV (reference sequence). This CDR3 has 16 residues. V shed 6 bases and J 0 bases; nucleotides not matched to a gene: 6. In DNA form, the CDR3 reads TGTGCCAGCAGGCGAAAGGACAGGGCGAACACCGGGGAGCTGTTTTTT. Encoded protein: CASRRKDRANTGELFF.

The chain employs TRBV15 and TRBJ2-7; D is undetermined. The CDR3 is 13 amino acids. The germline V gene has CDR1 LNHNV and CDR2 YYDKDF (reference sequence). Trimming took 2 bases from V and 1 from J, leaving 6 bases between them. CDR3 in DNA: TGTGCCACCAGCAGACCTCCTTCCTACGAGCAGTACTTC. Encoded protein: CATSRPPSYEQYF.

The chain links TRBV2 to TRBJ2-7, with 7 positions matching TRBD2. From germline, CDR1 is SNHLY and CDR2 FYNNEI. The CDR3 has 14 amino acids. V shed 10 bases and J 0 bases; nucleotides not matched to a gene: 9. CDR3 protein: CATRTGDYSYEQYF. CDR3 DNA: TGTGCCACTCGAACGGGGGACTACTCCTACGAGCAGTACTTC.

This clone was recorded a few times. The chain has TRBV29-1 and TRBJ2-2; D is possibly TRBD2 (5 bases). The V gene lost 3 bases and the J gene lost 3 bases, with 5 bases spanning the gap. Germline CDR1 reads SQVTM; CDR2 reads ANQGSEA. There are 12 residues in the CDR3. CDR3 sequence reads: CSVDGDTGELFF. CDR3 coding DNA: TGCAGCGTTGACGGGGACACCGGGGAGCTGTTTTTT.

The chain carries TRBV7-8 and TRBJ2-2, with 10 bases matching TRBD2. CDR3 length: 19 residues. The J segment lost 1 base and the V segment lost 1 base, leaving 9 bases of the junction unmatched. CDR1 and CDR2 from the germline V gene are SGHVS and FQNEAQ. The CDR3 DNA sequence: TGTGCCAGCAGCTTAGTGAGCGGGGGGGCGAGCAAGAACACCGGGGAGCTGTTTTTT. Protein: CASSLVSGGASKNTGELFF.

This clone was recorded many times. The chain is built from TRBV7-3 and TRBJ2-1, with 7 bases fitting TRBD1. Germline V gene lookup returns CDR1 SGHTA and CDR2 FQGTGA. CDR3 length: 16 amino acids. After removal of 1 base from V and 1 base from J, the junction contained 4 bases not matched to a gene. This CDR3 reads CASSLRDRASYNEQFF. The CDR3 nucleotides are TGTGCCAGCAGCTTAAGGGACAGAGCATCCTACAATGAGCAGTTCTTC.

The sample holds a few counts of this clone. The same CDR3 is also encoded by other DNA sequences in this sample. The CDR3 protein is CASSLDQILYNEQFF. CDR3 nucleotide sequence: TGCGCCAGCAGCTTGGACCAGATCCTCTACAATGAGCAGTTCTTC. The genes are TRBV5-1 and TRBJ2-1, with no clear D. Germline-derived CDR1 and CDR2 are SGHRS and YFSETQ. The CDR3 totals 15 residues. V dropped 0 bases and J dropped 3 bases, with 10 bases sitting between them.

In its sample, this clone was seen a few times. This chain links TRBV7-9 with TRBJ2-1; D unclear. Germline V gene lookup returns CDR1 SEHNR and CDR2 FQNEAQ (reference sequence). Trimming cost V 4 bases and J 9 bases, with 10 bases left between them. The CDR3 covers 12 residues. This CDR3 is CASSSYSTEQFF. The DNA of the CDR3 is TGTGCCAGCAGCTCCTATAGCACTGAGCAGTTCTTC.

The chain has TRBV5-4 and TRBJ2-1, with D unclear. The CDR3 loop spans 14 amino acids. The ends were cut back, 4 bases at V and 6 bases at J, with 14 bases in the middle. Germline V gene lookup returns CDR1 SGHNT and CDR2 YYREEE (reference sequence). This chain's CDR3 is CASSPPADINEQFF. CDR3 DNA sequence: TGTGCCAGCAGCCCCCCGGCCGACATCAATGAGCAGTTCTTC.

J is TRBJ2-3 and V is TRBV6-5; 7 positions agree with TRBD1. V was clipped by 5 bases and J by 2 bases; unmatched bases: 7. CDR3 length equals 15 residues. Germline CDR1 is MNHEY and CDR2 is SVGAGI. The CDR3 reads CASSRRDSITDTQYF. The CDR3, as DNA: TGTGCCAGCAGTCGCCGGGACAGCATCACAGATACGCAGTATTTT.

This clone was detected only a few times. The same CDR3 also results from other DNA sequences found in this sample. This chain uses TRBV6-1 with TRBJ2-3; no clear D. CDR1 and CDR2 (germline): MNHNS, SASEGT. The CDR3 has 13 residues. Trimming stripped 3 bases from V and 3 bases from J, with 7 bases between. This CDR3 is CASSDSRTDTQYF. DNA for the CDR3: TGTGCCAGCAGTGATAGCAGGACAGATACGCAGTATTTT.

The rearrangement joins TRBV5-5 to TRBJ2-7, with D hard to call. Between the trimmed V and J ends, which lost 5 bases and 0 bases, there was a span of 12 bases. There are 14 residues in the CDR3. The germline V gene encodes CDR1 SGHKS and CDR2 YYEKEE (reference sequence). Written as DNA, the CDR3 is TGTGCCAGCAGAGGTCTTGGCGGCTCCTACGAGCAGTACTTC. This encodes CASRGLGGSYEQYF.

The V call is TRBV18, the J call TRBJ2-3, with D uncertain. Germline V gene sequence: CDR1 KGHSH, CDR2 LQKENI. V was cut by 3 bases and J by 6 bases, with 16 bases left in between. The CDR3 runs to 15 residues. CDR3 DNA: TGTGCCAGCTCACCGTTAGGCAGGAGAAGGGATACGCAGTATTTT. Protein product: CASSPLGRRRDTQYF.

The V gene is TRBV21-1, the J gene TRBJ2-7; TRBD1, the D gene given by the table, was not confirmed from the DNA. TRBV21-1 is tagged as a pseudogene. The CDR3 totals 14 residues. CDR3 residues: CASSKGQSSYEQYF. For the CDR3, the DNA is TGTGCCAGCAGCAAAGGACAGAGCTCCTACGAGCAGTACTTC.